This T cell receptor beta chain comes out of a study of cytomegalovirus exposure and HLA in healthy donors (dated by TCRdb to the late 2010s). Some background on the complete study: The 500 to 800 repertoires of the first cohort and the roughly 120 validation repertoires were produced on the same platform, according to a later analysis. The study was designed to test whether signatures of past pathogen exposure could be identified by cataloging public T cell receptors. Along with the roughly 610-subject first cohort, a separate validation cohort of over a hundred different subjects was used. To predict cytomegalovirus infection status, the study combined high-throughput TCR immunosequencing, statistical association of individual TCRs with disease status, and machine learning. Here is what the overall study found, with its caveats: It was suggested by the authors that the approach could potentially be generalized to other disease states and immunological phenotypes. The classifier was reported to diagnose cytomegalovirus status with high specificity and sensitivity in both the original cohort and the validation cohort. In a later analysis, TCRs clustered in the first cohort were found to also tend to co-occur in the roughly 120 validation repertoires, with about 94% of cluster scores above 0. Most TCR sequences were seen in very few donors, while some public TCRs were found in many individuals. A total of around 150 TCR beta chains were listed by the study as associated with cytomegalovirus. A later analysis had no HLA typing for the validation cohort, so co-occurrence there was scored across all 130 or so repertoires. In vitro tests confirmed that a few of the cytomegalovirus-associated TCR beta chains recognize cytomegalovirus antigens.

The library was prepared using the immunoSEQ multiplex PCR assay. Regarding the original processing steps: A statistical classification framework was built to diagnose cytomegalovirus status from the catalog of TCR beta chain sequences. TCRdb obtained this table from immuneACCESS and retained in-frame rearrangements with V and J assigned. These tables miss some clones; where compared with another copy, unresolved V genes account for less than half of the shortfall, and the remainder is unexplained. V, J and clone size derive from that table, while D and trimming were established from the DNA sequence. The sample yields over 100,000 clones; about 94% were counted once. The ten largest account for 0.8% to 0.9% of the sample. The donors were included in the validation cohort of some 120 subjects, a group kept apart from the roughly 690-subject first cohort. V and J are trimmed by 4 bases and 5 bases, and the gene matches miss 6 bases of the junction. The CDR3, cysteine through phenylalanine, is 15 amino acids long. Only CDR3 DNA remains: 45 bases, in frame from the first base. The germline V gene specifies LGHNA as CDR1 and YSLEER as CDR2.

In the case of this clone: The specificity of this receptor is unknown. Nothing much larger sits one base from this clone, and base qualities are not available.

The chain couples TRBV4-3 to TRBJ2-1; 9 junctional bases match TRBD2. The specimen was PBMCs. The clonotype was recovered from a woman aged 18-30 years in good health and CMV-seronegative. In nucleotides, the sequence is TGCGCCAGCAGCCCCCAAGCGGGGGGCAACAATGAGCAGTTCTTC. This is translated as CASSPQAGGNNEQFF.